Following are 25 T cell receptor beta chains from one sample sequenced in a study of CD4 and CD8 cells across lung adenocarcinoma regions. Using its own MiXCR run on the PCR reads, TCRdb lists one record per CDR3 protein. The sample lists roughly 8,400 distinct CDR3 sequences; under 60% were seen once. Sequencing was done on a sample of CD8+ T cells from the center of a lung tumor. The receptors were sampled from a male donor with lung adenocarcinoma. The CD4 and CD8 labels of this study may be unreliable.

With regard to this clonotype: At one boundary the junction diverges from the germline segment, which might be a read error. Here the CDR3 DNA reads TGCGGCGGCAGGGGGATAGGGCCCACAAATATGCAGTACTTT. Its translation is CGGRGIGPTNMQYF. The chain is built from TRBV10-2 and TRBJ2-3, with 7 bases aligning to TRBD1. CDR3 length: 14 residues. Per germline, CDR1 WSHSY and CDR2 SAAADI.

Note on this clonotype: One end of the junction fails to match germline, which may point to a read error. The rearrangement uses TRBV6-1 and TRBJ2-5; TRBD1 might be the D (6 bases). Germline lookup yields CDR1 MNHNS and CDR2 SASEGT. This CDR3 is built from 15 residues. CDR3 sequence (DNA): TGTGCCAGGGGTGATGGGGGCCTTGGCCAAGAGACGCAGTACTTT. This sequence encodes CARGDGGLGQETQYF.

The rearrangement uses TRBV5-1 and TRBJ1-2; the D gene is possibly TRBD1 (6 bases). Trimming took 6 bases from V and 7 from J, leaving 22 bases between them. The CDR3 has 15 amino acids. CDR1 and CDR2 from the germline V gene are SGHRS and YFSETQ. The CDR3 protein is CASTQAGGERSGYTF. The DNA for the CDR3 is TGCGCCAGCACCCAAGCCGGGGGCGAACGTAGTGGCTACACCTTC.

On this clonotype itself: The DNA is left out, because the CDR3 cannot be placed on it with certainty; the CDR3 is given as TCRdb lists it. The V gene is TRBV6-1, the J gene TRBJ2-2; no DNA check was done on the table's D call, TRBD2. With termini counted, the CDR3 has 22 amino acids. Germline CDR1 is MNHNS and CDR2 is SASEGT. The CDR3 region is CASSESQGSYEQYFGNTGELFF.

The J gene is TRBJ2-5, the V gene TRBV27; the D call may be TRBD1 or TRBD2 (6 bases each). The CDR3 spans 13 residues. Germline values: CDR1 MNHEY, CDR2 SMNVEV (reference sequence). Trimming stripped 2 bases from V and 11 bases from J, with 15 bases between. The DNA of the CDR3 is TGTGCCAGCAGTTTACGGAGGGGGTGGGAGCAGTACTTC. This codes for CASSLRRGWEQYF.

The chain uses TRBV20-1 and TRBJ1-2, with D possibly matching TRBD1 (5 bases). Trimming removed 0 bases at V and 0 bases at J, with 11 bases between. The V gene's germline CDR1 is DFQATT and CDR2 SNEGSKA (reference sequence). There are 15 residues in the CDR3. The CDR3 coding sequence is TGCAGTGCTAGAGATGAGGAGGGGTCTAACTATGGCTACACCTTC. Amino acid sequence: CSARDEEGSNYGYTF.

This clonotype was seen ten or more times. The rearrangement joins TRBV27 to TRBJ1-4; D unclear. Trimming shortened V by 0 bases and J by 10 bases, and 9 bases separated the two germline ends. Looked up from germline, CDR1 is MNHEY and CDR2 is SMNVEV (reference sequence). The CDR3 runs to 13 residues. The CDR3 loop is CASSLSSVGKLFF. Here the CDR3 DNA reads TGTGCCAGCAGTTTATCTTCCGTGGGAAAACTGTTTTTT.

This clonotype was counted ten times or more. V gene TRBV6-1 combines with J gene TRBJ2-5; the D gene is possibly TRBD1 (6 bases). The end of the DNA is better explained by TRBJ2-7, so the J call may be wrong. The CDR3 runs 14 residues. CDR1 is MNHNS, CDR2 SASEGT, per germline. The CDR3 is CASSEINRGGEQYF. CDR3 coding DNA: TGTGCCAGCAGTGAAATTAACAGAGGGGGCGAGCAGTACTTC.

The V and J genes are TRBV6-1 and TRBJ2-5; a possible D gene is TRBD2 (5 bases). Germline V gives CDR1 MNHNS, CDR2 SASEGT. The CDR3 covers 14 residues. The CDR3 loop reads CARLGEPFKNTQYF. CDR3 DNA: TGTGCGAGGCTCGGGGAACCTTTCAAAAACACCCAGTACTTC.

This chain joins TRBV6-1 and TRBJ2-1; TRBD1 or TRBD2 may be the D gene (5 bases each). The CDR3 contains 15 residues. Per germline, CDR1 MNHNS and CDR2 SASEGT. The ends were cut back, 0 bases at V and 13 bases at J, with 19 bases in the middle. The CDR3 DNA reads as TGTGCCAGCAGTGAAGCGAACCCGGGGCCTGAGACCCAGTTCTTC. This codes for CASSEANPGPETQFF.

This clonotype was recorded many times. CDR3 nucleotides: TGCGCCAGCAAAAGGACAGGACGATCCTACGAGCAGTACTTC. The encoded protein is CASKRTGRSYEQYF. The rearrangement joins TRBV10-1 to TRBJ2-5; 7 bases map to TRBD1. The end of the DNA fits TRBJ2-7 better, so the J call may be wrong. CDR3 size: 14 residues. Germline-derived CDR1 and CDR2 are WNHNN and SYGVQD (reference sequence).

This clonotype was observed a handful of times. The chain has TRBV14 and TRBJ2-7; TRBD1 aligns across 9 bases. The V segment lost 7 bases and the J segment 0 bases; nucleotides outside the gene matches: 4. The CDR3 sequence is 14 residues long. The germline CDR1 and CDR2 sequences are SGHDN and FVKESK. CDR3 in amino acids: CASNQQGASYEQYF. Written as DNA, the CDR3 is TGTGCCAGCAATCAACAGGGGGCCTCCTACGAGCAGTACTTC.

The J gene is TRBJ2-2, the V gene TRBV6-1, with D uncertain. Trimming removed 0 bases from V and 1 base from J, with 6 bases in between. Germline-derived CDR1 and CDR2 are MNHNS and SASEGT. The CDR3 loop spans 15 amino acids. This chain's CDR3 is CASSEATLNTGELFF. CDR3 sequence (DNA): TGTGCCAGCAGTGAAGCGACACTGAACACCGGGGAGCTGTTTTTT.

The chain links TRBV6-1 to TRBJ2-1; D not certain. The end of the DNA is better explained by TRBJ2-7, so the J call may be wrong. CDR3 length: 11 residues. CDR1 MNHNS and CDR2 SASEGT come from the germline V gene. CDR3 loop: CASTLLYEQYF. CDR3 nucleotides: TGTGCCAGCACCCTCTTATACGAGCAGTACTTC.

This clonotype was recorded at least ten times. The DNA for the CDR3 is TGTGCCACCAGTGACAACTCCTTGGAGGGGCGCGCAAAGGGAGATACGCAGTATTTT. It codes for CATSDNSLEGRAKGDTQYF. The chain is built from TRBV24-1 and TRBJ2-3, with D possibly matching TRBD2 (6 bases). V was pared by 4 bases and J by 5 bases, with 27 bases between. The CDR3 covers 19 residues. Germline V CDR1 and CDR2: KGHDR, SFDVKD.

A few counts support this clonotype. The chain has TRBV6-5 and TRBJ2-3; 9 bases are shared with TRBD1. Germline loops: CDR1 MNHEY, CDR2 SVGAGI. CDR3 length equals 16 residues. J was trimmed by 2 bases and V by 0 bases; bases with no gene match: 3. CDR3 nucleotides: TGTGCCAGCAGTTACTCACAGGGGGCTAACACAGATACGCAGTATTTT. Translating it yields CASSYSQGANTDTQYF.

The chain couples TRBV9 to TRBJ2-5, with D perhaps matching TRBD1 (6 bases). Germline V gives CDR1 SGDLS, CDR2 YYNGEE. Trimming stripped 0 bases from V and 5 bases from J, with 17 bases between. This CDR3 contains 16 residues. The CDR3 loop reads CASSVALTGIRETQYF. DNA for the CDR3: TGTGCCAGCAGCGTAGCTCTCACAGGGATTAGGGAGACCCAGTACTTC.

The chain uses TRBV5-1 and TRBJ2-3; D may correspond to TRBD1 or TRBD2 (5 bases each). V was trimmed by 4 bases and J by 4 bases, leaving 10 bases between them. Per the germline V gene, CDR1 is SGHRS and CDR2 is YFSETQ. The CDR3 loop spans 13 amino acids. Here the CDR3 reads CASSPGPADTQYF. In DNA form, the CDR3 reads TGCGCCAGCAGCCCGGGGCCGGCAGATACGCAGTATTTT. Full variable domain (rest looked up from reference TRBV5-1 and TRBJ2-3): KAGVTQTPRYLIKTRGQQVTLSCSPISGHRSVSWYQQTPGQGLQFLFEYFSETQRNKGNFPGRFSGRQFSNSRSEMNVSTLELGDSALYLCASSPGPADTQYFGPGTRLTVL.

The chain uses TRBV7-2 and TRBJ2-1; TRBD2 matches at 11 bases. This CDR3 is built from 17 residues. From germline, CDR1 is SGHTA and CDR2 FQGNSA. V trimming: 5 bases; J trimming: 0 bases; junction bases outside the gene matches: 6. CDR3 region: CASSVRLAGSSYNEQFF. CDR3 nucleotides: TGTGCCAGCAGCGTCCGACTAGCGGGAAGCTCCTACAATGAGCAGTTCTTC.

The CDR3 region is CASSLRQGINNEQFF. DNA for the CDR3: TGTGCCAGCAGTCTTCGACAGGGGATCAACAATGAGCAGTTCTTC. The chain couples TRBV6-1 to TRBJ2-1; 8 positions agree with TRBD1. Germline-derived CDR1 and CDR2 are MNHNS and SASEGT. Trimming took 5 bases from V and 5 from J; bases not matched to a gene: 8. There are 15 residues in the CDR3.

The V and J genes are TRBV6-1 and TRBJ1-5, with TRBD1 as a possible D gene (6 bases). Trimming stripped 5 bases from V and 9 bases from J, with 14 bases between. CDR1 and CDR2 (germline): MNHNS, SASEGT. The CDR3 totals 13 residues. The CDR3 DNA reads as TGTGCCAGCAGTCCGACAGGCAGAGTGCCCCAGCATTTT. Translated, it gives CASSPTGRVPQHF.

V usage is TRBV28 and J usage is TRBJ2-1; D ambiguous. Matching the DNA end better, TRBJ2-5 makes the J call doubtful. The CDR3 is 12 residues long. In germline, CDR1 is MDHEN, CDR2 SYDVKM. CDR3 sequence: CASSFFVETQYF. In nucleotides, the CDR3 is TGTGCCAGCAGTTTTTTCGTCGAGACCCAGTACTTC.

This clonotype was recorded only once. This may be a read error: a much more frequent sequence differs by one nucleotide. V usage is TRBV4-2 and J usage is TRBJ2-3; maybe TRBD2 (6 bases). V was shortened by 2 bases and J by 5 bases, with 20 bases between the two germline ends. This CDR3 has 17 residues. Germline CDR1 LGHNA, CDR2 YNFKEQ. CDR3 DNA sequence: TGTGCCAGCAGCCAATCCCCGAGCGGGTTCAAAGGAGATACGCAGTATTTT. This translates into CASSQSPSGFKGDTQYF.

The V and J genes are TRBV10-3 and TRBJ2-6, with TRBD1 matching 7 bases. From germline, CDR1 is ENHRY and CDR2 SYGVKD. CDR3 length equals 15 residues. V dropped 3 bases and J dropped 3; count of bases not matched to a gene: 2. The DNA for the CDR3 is TGTGCCATCAGTGACAGGGGGAGTGGGGCCAACGTCCTGACTTTC. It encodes CAISDRGSGANVLTF.

The CDR3 DNA reads as TGCGCCAGCAGTCACGCTTCCGTTGCGGGGGCGAACACCGGGGAGCTGTTTTTT. Translated: CASSHASVAGANTGELFF. The chain couples TRBV10-2 to TRBJ2-2; TRBD2 agrees at 7 bases. Trimming took 5 bases from V and 0 from J; bases not matched to a gene: 12. Germline V CDR1 and CDR2: WSHSY, SAAADI. The CDR3 is 18 amino acids.